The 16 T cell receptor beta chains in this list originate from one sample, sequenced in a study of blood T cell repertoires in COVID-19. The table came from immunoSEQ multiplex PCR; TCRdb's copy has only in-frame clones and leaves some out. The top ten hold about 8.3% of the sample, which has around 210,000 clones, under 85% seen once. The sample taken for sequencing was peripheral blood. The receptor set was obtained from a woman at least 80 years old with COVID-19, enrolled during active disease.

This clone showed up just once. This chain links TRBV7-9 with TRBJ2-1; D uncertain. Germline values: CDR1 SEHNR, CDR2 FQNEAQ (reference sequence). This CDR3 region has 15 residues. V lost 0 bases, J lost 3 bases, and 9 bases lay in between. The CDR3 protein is CASSLAGAFYNEQFF. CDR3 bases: TGTGCCAGCAGCTTAGCGGGCGCTTTCTACAATGAGCAGTTCTTC.

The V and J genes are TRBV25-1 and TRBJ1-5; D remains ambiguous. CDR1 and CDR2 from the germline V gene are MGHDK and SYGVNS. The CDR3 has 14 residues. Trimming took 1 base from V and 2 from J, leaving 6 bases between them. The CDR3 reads CASSESFRNQPQHF. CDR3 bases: TGTGCCAGCAGTGAATCTTTCCGCAATCAGCCCCAGCATTTT.

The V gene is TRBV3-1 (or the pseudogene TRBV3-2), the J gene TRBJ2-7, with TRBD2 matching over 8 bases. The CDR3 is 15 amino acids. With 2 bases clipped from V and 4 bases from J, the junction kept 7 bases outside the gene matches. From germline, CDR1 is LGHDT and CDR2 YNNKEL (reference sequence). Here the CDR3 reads CASSQYRGGPYEQYF. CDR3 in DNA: TGTGCCAGCAGCCAATATCGGGGGGGGCCTTACGAGCAGTACTTC.

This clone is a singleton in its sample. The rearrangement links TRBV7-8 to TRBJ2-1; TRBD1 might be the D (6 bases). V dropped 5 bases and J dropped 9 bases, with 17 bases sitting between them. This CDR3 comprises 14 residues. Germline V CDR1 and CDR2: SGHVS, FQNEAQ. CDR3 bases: TGTGCCAGCAGCCCGTACAGGGTGGGGAGTGAGCAGTTCTTC. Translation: CASSPYRVGSEQFF.

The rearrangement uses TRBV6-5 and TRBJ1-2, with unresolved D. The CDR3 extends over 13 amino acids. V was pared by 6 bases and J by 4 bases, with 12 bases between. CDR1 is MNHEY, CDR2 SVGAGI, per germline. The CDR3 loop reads CASSEGFGYGYTF. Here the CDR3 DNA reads TGTGCCAGCAGCGAGGGTTTCGGCTATGGCTACACCTTC.

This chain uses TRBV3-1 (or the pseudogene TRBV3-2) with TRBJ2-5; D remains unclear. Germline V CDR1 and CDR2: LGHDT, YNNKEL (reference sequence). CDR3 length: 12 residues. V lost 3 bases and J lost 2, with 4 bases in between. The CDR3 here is CASSHTQETQYF. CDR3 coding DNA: TGTGCCAGCAGCCATACACAAGAGACCCAGTACTTC.

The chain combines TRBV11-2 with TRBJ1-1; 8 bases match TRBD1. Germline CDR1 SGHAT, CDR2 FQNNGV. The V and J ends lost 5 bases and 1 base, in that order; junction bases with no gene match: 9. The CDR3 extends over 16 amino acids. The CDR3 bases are TGTGCCAGCAGCATTAGGCCGGGACAGGCGAACACTGAAGCTTTCTTT. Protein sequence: CASSIRPGQANTEAFF.

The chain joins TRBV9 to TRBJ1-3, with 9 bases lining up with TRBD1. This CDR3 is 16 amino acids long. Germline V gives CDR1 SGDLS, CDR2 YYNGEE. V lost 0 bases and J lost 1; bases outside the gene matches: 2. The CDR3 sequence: CASSVGGTGSGNTIYF. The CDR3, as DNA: TGTGCCAGCAGCGTAGGAGGGACAGGGTCTGGAAACACCATATATTTT.

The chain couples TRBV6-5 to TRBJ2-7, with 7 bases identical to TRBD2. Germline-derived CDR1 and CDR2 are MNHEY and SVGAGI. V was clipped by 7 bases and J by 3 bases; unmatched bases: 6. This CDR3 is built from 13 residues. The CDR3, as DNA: TGTGCCAGCACCGCCGGGGGGTACTACGAGCAGTACTTC. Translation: CASTAGGYYEQYF.

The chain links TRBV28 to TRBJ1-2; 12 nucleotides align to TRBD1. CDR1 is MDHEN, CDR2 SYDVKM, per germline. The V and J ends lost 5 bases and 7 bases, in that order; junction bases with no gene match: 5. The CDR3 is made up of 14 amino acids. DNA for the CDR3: TGTGCCAGCAGTCAGGGACAGGGGGCGAGTGGCTACACCTTC. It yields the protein CASSQGQGASGYTF.

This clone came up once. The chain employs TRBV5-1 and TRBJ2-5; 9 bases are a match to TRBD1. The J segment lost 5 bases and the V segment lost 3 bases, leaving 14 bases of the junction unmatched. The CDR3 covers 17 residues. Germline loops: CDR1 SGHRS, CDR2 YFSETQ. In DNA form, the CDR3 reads TGCGCCAGCAGCTGGAGGGCGGGACAGGGAAAAGTGGAGACCCAGTACTTC. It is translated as CASSWRAGQGKVETQYF.

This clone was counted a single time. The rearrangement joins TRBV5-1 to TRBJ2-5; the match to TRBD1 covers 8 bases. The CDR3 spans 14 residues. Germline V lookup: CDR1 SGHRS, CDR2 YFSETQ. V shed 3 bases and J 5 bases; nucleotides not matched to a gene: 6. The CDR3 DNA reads TGCGCCAGCAGCTCGACAGGGGATAGGGAGACCCAGTACTTC. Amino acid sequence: CASSSTGDRETQYF.

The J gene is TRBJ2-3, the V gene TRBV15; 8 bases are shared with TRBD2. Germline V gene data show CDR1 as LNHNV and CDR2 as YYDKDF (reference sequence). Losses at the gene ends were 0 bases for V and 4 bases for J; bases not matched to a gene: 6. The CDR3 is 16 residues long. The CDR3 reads CATSRDSGGASDTQYF. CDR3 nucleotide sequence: TGTGCCACCAGCAGAGATTCGGGGGGGGCGTCAGATACGCAGTATTTT.

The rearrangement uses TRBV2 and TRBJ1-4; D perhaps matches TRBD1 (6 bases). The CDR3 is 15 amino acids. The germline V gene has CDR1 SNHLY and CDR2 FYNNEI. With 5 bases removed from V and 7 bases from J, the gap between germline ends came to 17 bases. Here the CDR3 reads CASSSSGPRGEKLFF. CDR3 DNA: TGTGCCAGCAGTAGCTCCGGGCCCAGGGGTGAAAAACTGTTTTTT.

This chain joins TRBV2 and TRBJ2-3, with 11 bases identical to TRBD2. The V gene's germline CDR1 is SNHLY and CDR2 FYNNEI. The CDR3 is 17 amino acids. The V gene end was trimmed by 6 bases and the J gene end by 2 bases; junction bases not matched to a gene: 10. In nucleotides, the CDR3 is TGTGCCAGCAGGGGAGGACTAGCGGGCCGTGTCACAGATACGCAGTATTTT. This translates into CASRGGLAGRVTDTQYF.

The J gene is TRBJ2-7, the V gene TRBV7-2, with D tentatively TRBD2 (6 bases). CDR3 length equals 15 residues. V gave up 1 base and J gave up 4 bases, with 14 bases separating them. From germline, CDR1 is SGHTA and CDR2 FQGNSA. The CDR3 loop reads CASSLEVGSRYEQYF. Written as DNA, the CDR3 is TGTGCCAGCAGCTTAGAGGTCGGGAGCCGGTACGAGCAGTACTTC.